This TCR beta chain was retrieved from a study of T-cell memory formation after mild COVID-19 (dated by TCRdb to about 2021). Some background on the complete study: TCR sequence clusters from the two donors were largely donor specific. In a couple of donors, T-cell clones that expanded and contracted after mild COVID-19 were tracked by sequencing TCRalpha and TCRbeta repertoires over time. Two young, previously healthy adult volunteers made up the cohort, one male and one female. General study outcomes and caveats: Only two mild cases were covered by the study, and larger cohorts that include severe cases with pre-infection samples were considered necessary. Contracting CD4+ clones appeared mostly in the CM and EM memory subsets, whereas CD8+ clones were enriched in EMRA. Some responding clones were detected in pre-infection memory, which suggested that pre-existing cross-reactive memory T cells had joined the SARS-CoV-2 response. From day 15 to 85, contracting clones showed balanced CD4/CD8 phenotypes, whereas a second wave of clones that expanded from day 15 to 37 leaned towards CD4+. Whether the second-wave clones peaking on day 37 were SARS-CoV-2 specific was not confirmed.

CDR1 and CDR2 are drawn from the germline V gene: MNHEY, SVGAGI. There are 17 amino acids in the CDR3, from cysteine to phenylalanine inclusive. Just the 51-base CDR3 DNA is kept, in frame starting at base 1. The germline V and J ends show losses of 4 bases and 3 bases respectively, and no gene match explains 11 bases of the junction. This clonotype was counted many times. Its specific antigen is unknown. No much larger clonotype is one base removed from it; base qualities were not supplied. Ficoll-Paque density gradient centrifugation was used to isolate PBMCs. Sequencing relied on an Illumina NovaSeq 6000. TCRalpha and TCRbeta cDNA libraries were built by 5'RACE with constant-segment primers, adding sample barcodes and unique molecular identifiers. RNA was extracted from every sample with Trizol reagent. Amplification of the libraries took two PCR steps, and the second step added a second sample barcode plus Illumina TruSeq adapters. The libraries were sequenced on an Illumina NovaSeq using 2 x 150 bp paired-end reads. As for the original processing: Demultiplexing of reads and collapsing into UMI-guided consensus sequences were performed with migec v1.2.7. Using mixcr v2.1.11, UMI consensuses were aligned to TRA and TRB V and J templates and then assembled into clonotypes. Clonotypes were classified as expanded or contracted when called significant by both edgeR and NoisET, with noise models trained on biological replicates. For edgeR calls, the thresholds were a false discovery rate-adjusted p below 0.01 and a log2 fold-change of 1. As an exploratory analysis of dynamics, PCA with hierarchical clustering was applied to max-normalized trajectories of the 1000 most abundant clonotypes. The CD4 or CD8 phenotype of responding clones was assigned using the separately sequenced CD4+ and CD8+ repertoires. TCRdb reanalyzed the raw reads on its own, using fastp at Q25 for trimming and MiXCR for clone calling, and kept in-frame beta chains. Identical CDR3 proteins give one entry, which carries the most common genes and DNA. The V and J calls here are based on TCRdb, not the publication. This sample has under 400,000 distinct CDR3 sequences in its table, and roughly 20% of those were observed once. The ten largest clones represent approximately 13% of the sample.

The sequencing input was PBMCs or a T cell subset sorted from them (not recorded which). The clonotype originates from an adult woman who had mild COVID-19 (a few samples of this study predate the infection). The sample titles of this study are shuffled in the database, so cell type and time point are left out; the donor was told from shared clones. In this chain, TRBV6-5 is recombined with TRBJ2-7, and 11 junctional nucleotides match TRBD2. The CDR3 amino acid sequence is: CASSSDRLAGTFYEQYF. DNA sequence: TGTGCCAGCAGTTCCGACAGACTAGCGGGAACGTTCTACGAGCAGTACTTC.